The T cell receptor (beta chain) under discussion was sequenced for a study of control samples from healthy donors and cancer patients. Data came from immunoSEQ multiplex PCR; TCRdb stores just in-frame clones and leaves some out. The sample records around 110,000 clones, 85% to 95% being singletons. The sample was blood. The TCR comes from a young man in good health.

The CDR3 bases are TGTGCCAGCAGCCGATGGACACCGACAGGGACTGGCGGGGAGCTGTTTTTT. This encodes CASSRWTPTGTGGELFF. The V gene is TRBV3-1 (or the pseudogene TRBV3-2), the J gene TRBJ2-2, with a tentative D call TRBD1 (7 bases). Trimming left V 4 bases short and J 7 bases short, with 22 bases between. This CDR3 comprises 17 residues. Germline CDR1 and CDR2: LGHDT and YNNKEL (reference sequence).